The clone carrying this TCR beta chain was recorded at least ten times. Its antigen is unknown. Germline and junction disagree at one end, which may indicate a read error. Genomic DNA acted as the template from which TCR beta VDJ combination and CDR3 sequence profiling were carried out. One entry per CDR3 protein results from TCRdb running MiXCR on the reads. The data hold approximately 470,000 distinct CDR3 sequences, with approximately 33% observed a single time. The sample is drawn from a study of CD8+CD57+ T cells in acquired aplastic anemia. Across the whole study: The mean DNA yield obtained from sorted CD4+ and CD8+ cells came to approximately 3.2 ug. Study outcomes and limitations: Between patients and controls, CD8+ Simpson's diversity did not vary significantly. Between patients and controls, about 30 CD8+ CDR3 sequences were found in common.

Whoever was chosen for sequencing had shown CD8+CD57+ cell expansion by flow cytometry. The blood sampling took place in patients who had so far received no therapy. Germline CDR1 reads SGHRS; CDR2 reads YFSETQ. CDR3 length: 13 residues. Sample: sorted CD4+, CD8+, or CD8+CD57+ T cells (not recorded which) from PBMCs. This chain joins TRBV5-1 and TRBJ2-7; 8 bases line up with TRBD1. The clonotype originates from a human donor with aplastic anemia. The CDR3 DNA is TGTGCCAGCAGCTCCGACAGGGGTGGCGAGCAGTACTTC. This gives the protein CASSSDRGGEQYF. Full variable domain (remainder filled in from reference TRBV5-1 and TRBJ2-7): KAGVTQTPRYLIKTRGQQVTLSCSPISGHRSVSWYQQTPGQGLQFLFEYFSETQRNKGNFPGRFSGRQFSNSRSEMNVSTLELGDSALYLCASSSDRGGEQYFGPGTRLTVT.